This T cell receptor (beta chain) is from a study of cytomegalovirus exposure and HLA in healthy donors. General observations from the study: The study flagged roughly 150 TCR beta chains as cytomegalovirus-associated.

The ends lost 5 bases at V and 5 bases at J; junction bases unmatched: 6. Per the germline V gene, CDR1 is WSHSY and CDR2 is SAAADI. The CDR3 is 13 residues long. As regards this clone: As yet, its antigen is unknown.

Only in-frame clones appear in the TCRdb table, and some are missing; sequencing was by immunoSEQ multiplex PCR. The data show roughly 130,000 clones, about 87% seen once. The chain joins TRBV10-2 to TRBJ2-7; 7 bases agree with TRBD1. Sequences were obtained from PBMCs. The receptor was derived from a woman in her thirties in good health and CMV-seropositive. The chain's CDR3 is CASSHDRVDEQYF. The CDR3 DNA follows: TGCGCCAGCAGTCACGACAGGGTGGACGAGCAGTACTTC.